This T cell receptor (beta chain) was profiled in a study of blood T cell repertoires in COVID-19. Study overall: The origin of the acute and convalescent COVID-19 samples was the United States, Italy and Spain. PBMCs, B-cell-depleted T cells, or T cells were the source of the cDNA or gDNA that made up the material.

In the authors' methods: Estimates of nucleated cell counts were drawn from the amplification of reference gene primers. This table comes from immunoSEQ multiplex PCR, and its TCRdb copy is limited to in-frame clones, with some not included. The DNA was the basis for D and trimming; V, J and clone size are from that table. Of about 190,000 clones in the sample, around four fifths are singletons; the top ten hold 2.5% to 3.5%. Trimming removed 3 bases from V and 3 bases from J, with 5 bases in between. Germline loops: CDR1 MDHEN, CDR2 SYDVKM. The CDR3 runs to 12 residues. This clone was seen a handful of times.

What was sequenced was peripheral blood. The V call is TRBV28, the J call TRBJ1-2; D is unclear. This TCR derives from a woman older than 75 with active or convalescent COVID-19. The CDR3 bases are TGTGCCAGCAGTTTTCGGGACTATGGCTACACCTTC. It codes for CASSFRDYGYTF.